A single sample gave rise to the 4 T cell receptor beta chains below, sequenced in a study of naive and memory T cell subsets. Study-level points and caveats: Especially in CD8 cells, naive repertoires contained a few larger clonotypes, possibly CD45RA-re-expressing memory cells.

Antigens for these TCRs are unknown. Both TRBC1 and TRBC2 were covered by a beta constant-region primer of two equimolar oligonucleotides. Four rounds of PCR amplified the ligated cDNA using nested alpha and beta constant-region primers plus SP2. From the UMI-ligation and nested PCR reads, TCRdb called clonotypes with MiXCR, one entry per CDR3 protein. The sample has about 90,000 distinct CDR3 sequences, 11% seen once. The source material was naive CD4+ T cells from blood. The receptors derive from a human donor in good health.

Only a few counts were recorded for this clonotype. The chain links TRBV7-9 to TRBJ1-1; D is perhaps TRBD1 (6 bases). Trimming shortened V by 1 base and J by 4 bases, and 19 bases separated the two germline ends. The CDR3 sequence is 17 residues long. Germline-derived CDR1 and CDR2 are SEHNR and FQNEAQ (reference sequence). CDR3 sequence reads: CASSLVPGATQGTEAFF. In DNA form, the CDR3 reads TGTGCCAGCAGCTTAGTCCCAGGGGCTACGCAGGGCACTGAAGCTTTCTTT. Looking up the rest from reference TRBV7-9 and TRBJ1-1 gives the full variable domain: DTGVSQNPRHKITKRGQNVTFRCDPISEHNRLYWYRQTLGQGPEFLTYFQNEAQLEKSRLLSDRFSAERPKGSFSTLEIQRTEQGDSAMYLCASSLVPGATQGTEAFFGQGTRLTVV.

This clonotype appeared a single time. This rearrangement joins TRBV14 to TRBJ2-1; either TRBD1 or TRBD2 may supply D (5 bases each). V gave up 4 bases and J gave up 9 bases, with 7 bases separating them. The CDR3 runs 11 residues. The V gene's germline CDR1 is SGHDN and CDR2 FVKESK. The CDR3 loop is CASSLGVEQFF. The CDR3 DNA reads as TGTGCCAGCAGCCTGGGGGTTGAGCAGTTCTTC.

This clonotype has a handful of counts. V usage is TRBV3-1 and J usage is TRBJ2-3, with 12 nucleotides matching TRBD2. Trimming removed 0 bases from V and 5 bases from J; junction bases left unmatched: 9. This CDR3 region has 18 residues. Germline assignment: CDR1 LGHDT and CDR2 YNNKEL (reference sequence). DNA of the CDR3: TGTGCCAGCAGCCAAGATCCGCTAGCGGGGGGGCCGAGAGATACGCAGTATTTT. This sequence encodes CASSQDPLAGGPRDTQYF.

The chain couples TRBV18 to TRBJ2-5; no clear D gene. The CDR3 runs 15 residues. The germline CDR1 and CDR2 sequences are KGHSH and LQKENI. Trimming cost V 3 bases and J 1 base, with 12 bases left between them. CDR3 coding DNA: TGTGCCAGCTCACCGCTAAGTCCAGCCCAAGAGACCCAGTACTTC. This sequence encodes CASSPLSPAQETQYF.